What follows are 25 T cell receptor beta chains derived from one specimen sequenced in a study of blood T cell repertoires in COVID-19. Method: immunoSEQ multiplex PCR; TCRdb's copy keeps in-frame clones and lacks some. There are some 200,000 clones in the sample; more than 70% occur only once, and 10% to 15% lies in the top ten. What was sequenced was peripheral blood. All receptors derive from a human donor in a cohort sampled during active COVID-19.

The chain joins TRBV12-3 or TRBV12-4 to TRBJ1-4; unclear D gene. CDR3 length equals 13 residues. V dropped 5 bases and J dropped 8 bases, with 12 bases sitting between them. As DNA, the CDR3 is TGTGCCAGCAGTGGTGGTCTAGGCGAAAAACTGTTTTTT. This codes for CASSGGLGEKLFF.

The gene calls are TRBV5-1 and TRBJ2-7; 11 bases are a match to TRBD2. This CDR3 contains 15 residues. The V gene's germline CDR1 is SGHRS and CDR2 YFSETQ. V shed 2 bases and J 0 bases; nucleotides not matched to a gene: 1. CDR3 in amino acids: CASSFTSGSSYEQYF. DNA for the CDR3: TGCGCCAGCAGCTTCACTAGCGGGAGCTCCTACGAGCAGTACTTC. Full variable domain (outside the CDR3, taken from reference TRBV5-1 and TRBJ2-7): KAGVTQTPRYLIKTRGQQVTLSCSPISGHRSVSWYQQTPGQGLQFLFEYFSETQRNKGNFPGRFSGRQFSNSRSEMNVSTLELGDSALYLCASSFTSGSSYEQYFGPGTRLTVT.

V is TRBV4-3 and J is TRBJ2-7; 10 bases line up with TRBD1. Trimming cost V 4 bases and J 6 bases; bases outside gene matches: 12. The germline gives CDR1 LGHNA, CDR2 YSLEER. The CDR3 is made up of 16 amino acids. This CDR3 reads CASSPTGTGDTAEQYF. CDR3 DNA: TGCGCCAGCAGCCCCACCGGGACAGGGGACACCGCCGAGCAGTACTTC.

This sequence joins TRBV6-1 and TRBJ2-3; 8 bases fit TRBD1. The CDR3 consists of 14 residues. CDR1 is MNHNS and CDR2 is SASEGT in the germline V gene. V lost 3 bases and J lost 6; bases outside the gene matches: 5. The CDR3: CASSDGTGFDTQYF. The CDR3 nucleotides are TGTGCCAGCAGTGACGGGACAGGTTTTGATACGCAGTATTTT.

Only one count was recorded for this clone. The rearrangement uses TRBV25-1 and TRBJ2-7; 10 bases are a match to TRBD2. With 5 bases clipped from V and 1 base from J, the junction kept 2 bases outside the gene matches. The CDR3 contains 14 residues. The germline V gene has CDR1 MGHDK and CDR2 SYGVNS. CDR3 DNA sequence: TGTGCCAGCAGTTTAGCGGGGGGATCCTACGAGCAGTACTTC. Residues: CASSLAGGSYEQYF.

The rearrangement links TRBV7-3 to TRBJ1-1; unclear D gene. Trimming removed 5 bases at V and 0 bases at J, with 13 bases between. The CDR3 spans 15 residues. The germline CDR1 and CDR2 sequences are SGHTA and FQGTGA. Here the CDR3 reads CASSPLTPLNTEAFF. The CDR3 DNA is TGTGCCAGCAGCCCCCTGACACCTTTGAACACTGAAGCTTTCTTT.

With respect to this clone: Other DNA sequences of this sample code for an identical CDR3. The chain employs TRBV7-2 and TRBJ2-7; D may be TRBD1 (6 bases). Germline V gene lookup returns CDR1 SGHTA and CDR2 FQGNSA. The CDR3 is 14 amino acids. V was clipped by 4 bases and J by 2 bases, with 12 bases between them. The CDR3: CASSSARTAYEQYF. The CDR3 nucleotides read TGTGCCAGCAGCTCCGCGAGGACAGCCTACGAGCAGTACTTC.

This clone was counted ten times or more. V gene TRBV27 combines with J gene TRBJ1-2; D might be TRBD1 (6 bases). The CDR3 runs 13 residues. CDR1 and CDR2 from the germline V gene are MNHEY and SMNVEV (reference sequence). With 3 bases removed from V and 4 bases from J, the gap between germline ends came to 9 bases. The CDR3 loop reads CASSFRGIYGYTF. Here the CDR3 DNA reads TGTGCCAGCAGTTTCAGGGGAATCTATGGCTACACCTTC.

The V call is TRBV27, the J call TRBJ1-6; D may be TRBD1 (6 bases). The germline V and J ends were trimmed by 6 bases and 6 bases, with 15 bases remaining between them. There are 15 residues in the CDR3. CDR1 is MNHEY, CDR2 SMNVEV, per germline (reference sequence). CDR3 sequence: CASRPGVLGNSPLHF. Written as DNA, the CDR3 is TGTGCCAGCAGACCAGGGGTTTTAGGTAATTCACCCCTCCACTTT.

About this clone itself: Mismatch with germline at one junction end may stem from a read error. The chain employs TRBV5-4 and TRBJ2-5, with D perhaps TRBD2 (6 bases). Germline V gives CDR1 SGHNT, CDR2 YYREEE (reference sequence). This CDR3 is 15 amino acids long. The CDR3 sequence: CASSLGGGAYEIQYF. The CDR3 DNA is TGTGCCAGCAGCTTGGGCGGCGGGGCGTACGAGATCCAGTACTTC.

The table lists this clone with a few counts. The rearrangement uses TRBV5-1 and TRBJ1-1, with a possible D match to TRBD1 (5 bases). CDR3 size: 13 residues. CDR1 and CDR2 (germline): SGHRS, YFSETQ. The V gene lost 5 bases and the J gene lost 3 bases, with 11 bases spanning the gap. CDR3 amino acids: CASRPQGDTEAFF. DNA for the CDR3: TGCGCCAGCAGACCTCAAGGGGACACTGAAGCTTTCTTT.

This clone has just one count. The chain links TRBV15 to TRBJ2-5; TRBD1 is a possible D gene (5 bases). Trimming took 0 bases from V and 4 from J, leaving 6 bases between them. Germline V CDR1 and CDR2: LNHNV, YYDKDF (reference sequence). The CDR3 consists of 13 residues. This CDR3 reads CATSRDQGETQYF. The CDR3 DNA reads as TGTGCCACCAGCAGAGATCAGGGAGAGACCCAGTACTTC.

J is TRBJ1-5 and V is TRBV24-1; D not certain. Germline loops: CDR1 KGHDR, CDR2 SFDVKD. Between the trimmed V and J ends, which lost 6 bases and 4 bases, there was a span of 6 bases. This CDR3 comprises 12 residues. The CDR3 here is CATSTGNQPQHF. CDR3 nucleotides: TGTGCCACCAGTACGGGAAATCAGCCCCAGCATTTT.

This clone was seen a handful of times. The V call is TRBV3-1 (or the pseudogene TRBV3-2), the J call TRBJ2-1, with TRBD2 matching over 7 bases. The V and J ends lost 1 base and 8 bases, in that order; junction bases with no gene match: 8. Germline V gene data show CDR1 as LGHDT and CDR2 as YNNKEL (reference sequence). The length of the CDR3 is 15 residues. The CDR3 protein is CASSQVAGEIDEQFF. The DNA of the CDR3 is TGTGCCAGCAGCCAAGTTGCGGGAGAAATCGATGAGCAGTTCTTC.

In its sample, this clone was seen once. V usage is TRBV5-1 and J usage is TRBJ2-5, with 7 bases that match TRBD1. The junction had 10 bases not matched to a gene; V was cut back by 4 bases and J by 1 base. Germline V gene sequence: CDR1 SGHRS, CDR2 YFSETQ. The CDR3 runs to 16 residues. The CDR3 DNA follows: TGCGCCAGCAGCACCACCTACGGGACAGCCCAAGAGACCCAGTACTTC. Its translation: CASSTTYGTAQETQYF.

The CDR3, as DNA: TGTGCCAGCAGTTTGGGACTAGCGGGAAGGGGTGAGCAGTTCTTC. As protein: CASSLGLAGRGEQFF. The V call is TRBV27, the J call TRBJ2-1; 13 bases are shared with TRBD2. The V segment lost 3 bases and the J segment 9 bases; nucleotides outside the gene matches: 5. CDR3 size: 15 residues. Looked up from germline, CDR1 is MNHEY and CDR2 is SMNVEV (reference sequence).

This clone was counted a single time. The chain employs TRBV15 and TRBJ1-4, with D perhaps matching TRBD1 (5 bases). The CDR3 has 13 residues. Per germline, CDR1 LNHNV and CDR2 YYDKDF (reference sequence). Deletions cut 6 bases from V and 5 bases from J, with 10 bases between. The DNA for the CDR3 is TGTGCCACCAGTTGGGGGGACAATGAAAAACTGTTTTTT. Translation: CATSWGDNEKLFF.

The J gene is TRBJ2-1, the V gene TRBV6-2 or TRBV6-3; TRBD2 agrees at 9 bases. CDR1 MNHEY and CDR2 SVGEGT come from the germline V gene. Unmatched junction bases numbered 9, after V lost 2 bases and J lost 4 bases. The CDR3 runs 17 residues. The CDR3 sequence: CASSYPRWRGGYNEQFF. In DNA form, the CDR3 reads TGTGCCAGCAGTTACCCAAGGTGGCGGGGGGGATACAATGAGCAGTTCTTC.

The V and J genes are TRBV3-1 (or the pseudogene TRBV3-2) and TRBJ1-3; D remains ambiguous. V was pared by 1 base and J by 4 bases, with 8 bases between. Germline V gene sequence: CDR1 LGHDT, CDR2 YNNKEL (reference sequence). The CDR3 is 14 amino acids. CDR3 amino acids: CASSQVTNGNTIYF. In DNA, the CDR3 is TGTGCCAGCAGCCAAGTCACAAACGGAAACACCATATATTTT.

This clone was observed a single time. The chain employs TRBV5-1 and TRBJ2-3, with D tentatively TRBD2 (6 bases). This CDR3 region has 15 residues. V was pared by 4 bases and J by 3 bases, with 15 bases between. CDR1 is SGHRS, CDR2 YFSETQ, per germline. CDR3 nucleotides: TGCGCCAGCAGCCCTATGACTAGTACGACAGATACGCAGTATTTT. Translating it yields CASSPMTSTTDTQYF.

J is TRBJ1-1 and V is TRBV3-1 (or the pseudogene TRBV3-2); D is uncertain. V was pared by 2 bases and J by 2 bases, with 3 bases between. The CDR3 totals 12 residues. Germline assignment: CDR1 LGHDT and CDR2 YNNKEL (reference sequence). The CDR3 sequence is CASSQLNTEAFF. DNA for the CDR3: TGTGCCAGCAGCCAATTAAACACTGAAGCTTTCTTT.

The chain joins TRBV2 to TRBJ1-5; no firm D call. CDR1 and CDR2 (germline): SNHLY, FYNNEI. The germline V and J ends were trimmed by 6 bases and 0 bases, with 12 bases remaining between them. The CDR3 contains 15 residues. CDR3: CASSAQRGSNQPQHF. The CDR3 nucleotides are TGTGCCAGCAGCGCCCAACGGGGTAGCAATCAGCCCCAGCATTTT.

This clone was counted once. This rearrangement joins TRBV4-2 to TRBJ1-1; weak D call: TRBD1 (6 bases). The V and J ends lost 0 bases and 7 bases respectively, with 12 bases between them. This CDR3 is 14 amino acids long. Germline CDR1 is LGHNA and CDR2 is YNFKEQ. CDR3 nucleotides: TGTGCCAGCAGCCAAGATTGGGAGGGGGGTGAAGCTTTCTTT. The encoded protein is CASSQDWEGGEAFF.

This chain links TRBV6-5 with TRBJ2-7, with TRBD1 as a possible D gene (5 bases). The germline gives CDR1 MNHEY, CDR2 SVGAGI. V was trimmed by 1 base and J by 3 bases, leaving 13 bases between them. This CDR3 spans 15 amino acids. The CDR3 sequence is CASSYYSARDYEQYF. As DNA, the CDR3 is TGTGCCAGCAGTTACTATTCCGCCAGGGACTACGAGCAGTACTTC.

CDR3 sequence (DNA): TGTGCCACCCAGGCTCCGGGGTCTGGAAACACCATATATTTT. Translation: CATQAPGSGNTIYF. The rearrangement links TRBV28 to TRBJ1-3; D is unclear. In germline, CDR1 is MDHEN, CDR2 SYDVKM. The CDR3 extends over 14 amino acids. The germline V and J ends were trimmed by 10 bases and 1 base, with 14 bases remaining between them.